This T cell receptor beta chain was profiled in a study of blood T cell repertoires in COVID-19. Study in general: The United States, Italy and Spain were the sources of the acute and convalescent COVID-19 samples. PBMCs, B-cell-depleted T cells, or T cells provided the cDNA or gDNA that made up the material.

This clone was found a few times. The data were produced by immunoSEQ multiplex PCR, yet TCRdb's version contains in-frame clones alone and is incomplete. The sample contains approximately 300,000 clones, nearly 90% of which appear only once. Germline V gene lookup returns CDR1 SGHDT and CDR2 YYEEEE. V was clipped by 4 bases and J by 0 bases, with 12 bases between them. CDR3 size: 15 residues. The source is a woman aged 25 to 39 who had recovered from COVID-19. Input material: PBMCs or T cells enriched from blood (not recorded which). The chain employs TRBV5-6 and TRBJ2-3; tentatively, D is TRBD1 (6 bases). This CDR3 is CASSIQGLSTDTQYF. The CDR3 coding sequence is TGTGCCAGCAGCATACAGGGCCTTAGCACAGATACGCAGTATTTT.